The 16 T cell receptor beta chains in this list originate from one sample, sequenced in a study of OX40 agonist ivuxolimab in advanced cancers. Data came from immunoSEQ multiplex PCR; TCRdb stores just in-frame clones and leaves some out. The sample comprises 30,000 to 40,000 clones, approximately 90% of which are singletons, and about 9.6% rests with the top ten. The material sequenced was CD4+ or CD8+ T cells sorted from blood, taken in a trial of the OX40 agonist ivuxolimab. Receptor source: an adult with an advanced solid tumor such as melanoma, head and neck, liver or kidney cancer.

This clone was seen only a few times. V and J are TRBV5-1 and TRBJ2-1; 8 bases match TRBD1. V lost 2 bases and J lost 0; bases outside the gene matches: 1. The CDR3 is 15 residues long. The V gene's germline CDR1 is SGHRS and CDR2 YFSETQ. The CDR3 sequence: CASSLGQGSYNEQFF. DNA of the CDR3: TGCGCCAGCAGCTTAGGACAGGGCTCCTACAATGAGCAGTTCTTC.

The CDR3 DNA follows: TGTGCCAGCAGTTACCTGGCCGCGGGCTATGGCTACACCTTC. As protein: CASSYLAAGYGYTF. The V and J genes are TRBV6-5 and TRBJ1-2; no firm D call. The germline V gene encodes CDR1 MNHEY and CDR2 SVGAGI. Trimming pared 2 bases from V and 4 bases from J, leaving 11 bases between. The CDR3 length is 14 residues.

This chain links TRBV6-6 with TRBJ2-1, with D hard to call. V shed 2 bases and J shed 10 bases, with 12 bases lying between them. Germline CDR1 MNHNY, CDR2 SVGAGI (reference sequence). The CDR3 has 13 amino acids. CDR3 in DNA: TGTGCCAGCAGTTACCGTAAATCCCCGGAGCAGTTCTTC. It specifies CASSYRKSPEQFF.

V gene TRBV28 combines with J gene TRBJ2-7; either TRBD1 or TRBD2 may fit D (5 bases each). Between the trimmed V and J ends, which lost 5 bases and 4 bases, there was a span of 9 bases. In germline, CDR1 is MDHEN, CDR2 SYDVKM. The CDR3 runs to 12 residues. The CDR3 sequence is CASSPGGYEQYF. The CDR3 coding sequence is TGTGCCAGCAGTCCTGGGGGTTACGAGCAGTACTTC.

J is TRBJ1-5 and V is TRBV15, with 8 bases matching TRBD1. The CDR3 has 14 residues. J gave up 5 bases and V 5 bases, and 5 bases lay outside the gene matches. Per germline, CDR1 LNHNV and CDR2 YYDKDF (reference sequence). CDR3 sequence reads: CATSDRGGDQPQHF. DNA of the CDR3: TGTGCCACCAGCGACAGGGGAGGAGATCAGCCCCAGCATTTT.

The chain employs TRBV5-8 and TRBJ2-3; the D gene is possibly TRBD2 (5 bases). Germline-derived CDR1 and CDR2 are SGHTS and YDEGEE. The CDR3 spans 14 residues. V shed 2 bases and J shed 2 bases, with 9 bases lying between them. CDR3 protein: CASSFGGLTDTQYF. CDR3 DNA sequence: TGTGCCAGCAGCTTTGGCGGACTCACAGATACGCAGTATTTT.

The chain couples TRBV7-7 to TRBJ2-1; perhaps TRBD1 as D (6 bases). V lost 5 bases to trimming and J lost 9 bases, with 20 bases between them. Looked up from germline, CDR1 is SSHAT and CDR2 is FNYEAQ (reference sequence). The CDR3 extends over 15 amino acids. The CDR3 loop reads CASSQGTSGQGEQFF. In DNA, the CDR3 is TGTGCCAGCAGCCAGGGGACGAGCGGCCAGGGTGAGCAGTTCTTC.

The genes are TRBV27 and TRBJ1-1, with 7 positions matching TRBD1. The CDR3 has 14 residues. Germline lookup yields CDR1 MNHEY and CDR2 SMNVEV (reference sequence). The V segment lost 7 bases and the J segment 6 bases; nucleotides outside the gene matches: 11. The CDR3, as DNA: TGTGCCAGCACCCTGACAGGGTCAGGGGCTGAAGCTTTCTTT. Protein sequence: CASTLTGSGAEAFF.

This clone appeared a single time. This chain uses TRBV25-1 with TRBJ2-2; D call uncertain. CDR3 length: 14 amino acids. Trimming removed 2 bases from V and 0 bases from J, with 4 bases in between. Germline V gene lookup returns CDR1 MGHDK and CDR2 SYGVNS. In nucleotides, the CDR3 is TGTGCCAGCAGTGAACTAGCGAACACCGGGGAGCTGTTTTTT. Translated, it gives CASSELANTGELFF.

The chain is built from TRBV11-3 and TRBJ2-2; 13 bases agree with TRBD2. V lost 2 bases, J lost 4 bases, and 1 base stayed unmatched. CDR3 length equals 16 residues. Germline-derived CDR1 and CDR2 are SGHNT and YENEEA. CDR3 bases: TGTGCCAGCAGCTTAAGACTAGCGGGAGGCACCGGGGAGCTGTTTTTT. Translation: CASSLRLAGGTGELFF.

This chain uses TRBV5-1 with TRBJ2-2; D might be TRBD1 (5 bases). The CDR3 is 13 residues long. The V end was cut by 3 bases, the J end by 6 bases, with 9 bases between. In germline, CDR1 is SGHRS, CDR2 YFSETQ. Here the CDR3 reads CASSSDSSGELFF. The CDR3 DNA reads TGCGCCAGCAGCTCTGACAGTTCCGGGGAGCTGTTTTTT.

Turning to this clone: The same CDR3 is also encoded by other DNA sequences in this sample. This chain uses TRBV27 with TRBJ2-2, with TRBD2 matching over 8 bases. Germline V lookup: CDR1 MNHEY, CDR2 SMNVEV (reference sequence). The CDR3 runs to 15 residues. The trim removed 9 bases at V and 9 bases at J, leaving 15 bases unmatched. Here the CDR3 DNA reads TGTGCCAGTAGCTCCTCGGGACTAGTATTTAGGGAGCTGTTTTTT. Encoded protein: CASSSSGLVFRELFF.

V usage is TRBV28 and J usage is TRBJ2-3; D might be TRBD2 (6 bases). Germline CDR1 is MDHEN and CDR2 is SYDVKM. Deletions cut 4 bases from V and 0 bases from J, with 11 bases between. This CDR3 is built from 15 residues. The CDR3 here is CASSSPGTSTDTQYF. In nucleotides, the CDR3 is TGTGCCAGCAGTTCCCCGGGGACTAGCACAGATACGCAGTATTTT. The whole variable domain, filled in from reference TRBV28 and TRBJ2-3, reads DVKVTQSSRYLVKRTGEKVFLECVQDMDHENMFWYRQDPGLGLRLIYFSYDVKMKEKGDIPEGYSVSREKKERFSLILESASTNQTSMYLCASSSPGTSTDTQYFGPGTRLTVL.

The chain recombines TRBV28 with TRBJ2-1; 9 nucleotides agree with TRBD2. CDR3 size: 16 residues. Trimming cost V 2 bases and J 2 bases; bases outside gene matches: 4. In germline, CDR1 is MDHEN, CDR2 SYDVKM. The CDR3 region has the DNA TGTGCCAGCAGTTTAGTGGCTAGCGGGACCTACAATGAGCAGTTCTTC. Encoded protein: CASSLVASGTYNEQFF.

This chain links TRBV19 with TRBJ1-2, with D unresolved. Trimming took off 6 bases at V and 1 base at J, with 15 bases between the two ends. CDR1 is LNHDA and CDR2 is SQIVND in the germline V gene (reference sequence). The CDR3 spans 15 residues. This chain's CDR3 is CASRAGGTSNYGYTF. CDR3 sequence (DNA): TGTGCCAGTAGAGCAGGTGGAACTAGTAACTATGGCTACACCTTC.

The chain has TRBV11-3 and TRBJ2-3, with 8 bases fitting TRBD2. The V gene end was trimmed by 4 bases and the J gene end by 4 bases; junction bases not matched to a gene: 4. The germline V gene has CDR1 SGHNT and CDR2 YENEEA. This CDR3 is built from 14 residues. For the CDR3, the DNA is TGTGCCAGCAGCTCCGGGACTAGTGCAGATACGCAGTATTTT. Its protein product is CASSSGTSADTQYF.